This TCR beta chain was retrieved from a study of shared clonotypes between healthy human individuals (TCRdb year 2020). Broadly, across the study: A few men and a couple of women, aged 18 to 49 years, made up the cohort. For each donor, CD4 naive and CD4 memory were each given three plates, CD8 naive was given two plates, and CD8 memory was given one plate. Blood TCR repertoires of about 5 healthy adults were deeply sequenced to estimate repertoire size and the extent of clonotype sharing between individuals. To increase sequencing depth and limit assay-specific biases, different laboratories used diverse techniques to prepare libraries and sequence TCR repertoires. Per donor, leukapheresis produced somewhere between about 0.94 and 10 billion PBMCs.

As to this clone: What this receptor recognizes is not known. No much larger clone exists at a distance of one base, and base qualities are not known.

V is reduced by 5 bases and J by 4 bases, leaving a spacing of 14 bases between them. CDR1 and CDR2 are read off the germline V gene (reference sequence) as LNHDA and SQIVND. From the cysteine up to the phenylalanine, the CDR3 has a length of 14 residues. Only the CDR3 region is kept as DNA, spanning 42 bases read in frame from base 1. Donors were healthy HIV-negative adults with no recently reported acute infections or vaccinations. Every donor was a Caucasian adult residing in Nashville, Tennessee, USA. Magnetic negative selection was used to enrich CD4+ T cells, after which naive cells were positively selected on CD45RA and the negative fraction became the memory subset. After blood collection by leukapheresis, PBMCs were isolated using Ficoll-Histopaque density gradient centrifugation and then cryopreserved in the vapor phase of liquid nitrogen. Analytical flow cytometry was used to check the purity and quantity of each magnetically sorted T cell population. Each sorted fraction had its genomic DNA isolated and then quantified by UV absorbance on a Nanodrop 2000c.

On the study overall, not on this receptor specifically: Even with the large sequencing depth, rarefaction of the sorted-subset datasets indicated that sequencing was incomplete. When a handful of donors were compared, the shared fraction of clonotypes was about 5.2% for naive CD4, 3.5% for naive CD8, roughly 2.3% for memory CD4, and about 0.36% for memory CD8. Pairwise subsampling indicated that sequencing depth was expected to affect the degree of clonotype sharing among donors. The genetic and exposure-history diversity represented was limited by the small number of donors. Compared with non-shared clonotypes, the clonotypes found in all four sorted-subset donors had higher generation probabilities. Sampling was restricted to blood, and TCR repertoires in tissue are likely to differ from TCR repertoires in blood. Naive subsets generally had larger estimated clonotype richness than memory subsets did.

Using the deep immunoSEQ assay, multiplex PCR amplified TCR CDR3 regions from genomic DNA. For each cell subset, the extracted genomic DNA was distributed evenly across all wells of several immunoSEQ 96-well plates, and each plate served as one replicate. For sorted subsets, each replicate PCR was loaded with around 200 ng genomic DNA, equivalent to 25,000 to 35,000 T cell genomes. Purified libraries were measured with a Qubit 3.0 fluorometer, size-checked on a Bioanalyzer 2100, and measured again with the KAPA Library Quantification kit. Every immunoSEQ 96-well plate was sequenced on a dedicated single-read 150-cycle Illumina NextSeq 550 flow cell. Under the source paper's analysis protocol: Because only junctional sequences without quality scores were contained in the immunoSEQ output, filtering matching that applied to full-length reads could not be performed. To assign V/J genes and CDR3, sequences were annotated against IMGT germline references using PyIR, a Python wrapper for IgBLAST v1.9. Reads with weak V/J assignments (E-value above 1e-6), missing CDR3, stop codons, out-of-frame junctions, or ambiguous translated residues were removed. V3J clonotypes were defined as sequences sharing the same inferred V gene, J gene, and CDR3 amino acid sequence. The percentage overlap between two repertoires was calculated by dividing the number of shared unique clonotypes by the size of the smaller repertoire. RTK rarefaction, the Chao1 estimator, and Recon v2.1 estimates of unobserved clonotypes were used to assess repertoire richness. Generation probabilities were computed with OLGA for all TCRbeta clonotypes obtained by the gDNA method from a few donors. What TCRdb holds here is the immuneACCESS table cut down to in-frame rearrangements. Part of the clones is not present; checked against another copy, under half of the missing clones reflect an unresolved V gene, and the others are unexplained. D and trimming were read from the DNA, whereas the V and J calls and clone size are those reported in that table. The sample data list over a million clones, and roughly 98% of these were observed just once. Jointly, the top ten make up approximately 0.45% of the sample.

The clonotype comes from a man younger than 40 in good health. Specimen: naive CD4+ T cells sorted from blood. What the cell subset or site label conveys for this sample: CD45RA+ positively selected. The V gene is TRBV19 and the J gene is TRBJ1-2; the D gene is possibly TRBD1, with 6 bases matching. For the CDR3, the sequence is CASSPPTGSYGYTF. The DNA is TGTGCCAGTAGTCCCCCAACAGGGTCCTATGGCTACACCTTC.